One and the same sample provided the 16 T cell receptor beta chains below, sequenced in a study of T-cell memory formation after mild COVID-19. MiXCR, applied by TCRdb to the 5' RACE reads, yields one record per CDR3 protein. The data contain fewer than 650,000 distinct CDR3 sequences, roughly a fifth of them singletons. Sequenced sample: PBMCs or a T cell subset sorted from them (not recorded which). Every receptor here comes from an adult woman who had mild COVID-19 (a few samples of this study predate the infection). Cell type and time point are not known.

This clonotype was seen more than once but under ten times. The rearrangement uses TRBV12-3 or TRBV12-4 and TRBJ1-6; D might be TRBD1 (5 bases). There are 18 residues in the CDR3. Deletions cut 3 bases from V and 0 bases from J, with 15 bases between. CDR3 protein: CASSFWGRISSYNSPLHF. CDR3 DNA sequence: TGTGCCAGCAGTTTTTGGGGACGGATAAGCTCCTATAATTCACCCCTCCACTTT.

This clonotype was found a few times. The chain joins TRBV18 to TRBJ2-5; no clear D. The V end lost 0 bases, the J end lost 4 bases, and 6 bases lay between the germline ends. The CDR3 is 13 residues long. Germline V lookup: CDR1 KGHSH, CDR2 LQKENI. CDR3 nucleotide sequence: TGTGCCAGCTCACCACCCGTTCCAGAGACCCAGTACTTC. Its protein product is CASSPPVPETQYF.

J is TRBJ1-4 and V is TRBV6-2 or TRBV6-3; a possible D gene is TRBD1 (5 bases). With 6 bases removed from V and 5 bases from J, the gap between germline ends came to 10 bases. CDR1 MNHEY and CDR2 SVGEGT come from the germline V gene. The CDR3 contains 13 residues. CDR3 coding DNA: TGTGCCAGCAGCCGGACAAGAAATGAAAAACTGTTTTTT. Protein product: CASSRTRNEKLFF.

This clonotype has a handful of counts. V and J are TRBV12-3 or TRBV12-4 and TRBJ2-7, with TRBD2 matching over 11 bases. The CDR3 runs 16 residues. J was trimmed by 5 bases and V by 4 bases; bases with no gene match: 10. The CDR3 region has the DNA TGTGCCAGCAGTTCGCACACTAGCGGGAGTAAGGACGAGCAGTACTTC. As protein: CASSSHTSGSKDEQYF.

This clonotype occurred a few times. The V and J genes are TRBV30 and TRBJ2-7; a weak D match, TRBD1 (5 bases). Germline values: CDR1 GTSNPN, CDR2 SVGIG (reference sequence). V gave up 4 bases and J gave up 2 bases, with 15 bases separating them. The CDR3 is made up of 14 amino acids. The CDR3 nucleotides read TGTGCCTGGATGCTAGACAGCCCTCCCTACGAGCAGTACTTC. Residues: CAWMLDSPPYEQYF.

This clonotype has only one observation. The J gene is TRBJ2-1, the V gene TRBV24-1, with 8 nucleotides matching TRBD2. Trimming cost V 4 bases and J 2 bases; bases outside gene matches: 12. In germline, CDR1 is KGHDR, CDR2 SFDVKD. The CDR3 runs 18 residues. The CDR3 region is CATSDPTSGTNPYNEQFF. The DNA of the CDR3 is TGTGCCACCAGTGACCCTACTAGCGGCACTAACCCCTACAATGAGCAGTTCTTC.

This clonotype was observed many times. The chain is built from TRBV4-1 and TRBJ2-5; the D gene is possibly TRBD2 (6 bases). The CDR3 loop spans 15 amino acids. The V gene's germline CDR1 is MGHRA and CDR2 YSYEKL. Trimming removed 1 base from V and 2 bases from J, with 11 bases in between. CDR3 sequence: CASSQAPGTQETQYF. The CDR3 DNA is TGCGCCAGCAGCCAAGCCCCAGGGACTCAAGAGACCCAGTACTTC.

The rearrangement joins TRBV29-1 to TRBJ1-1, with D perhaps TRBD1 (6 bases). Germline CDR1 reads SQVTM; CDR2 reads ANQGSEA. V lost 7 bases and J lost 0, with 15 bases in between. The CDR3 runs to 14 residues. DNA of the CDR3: TGCAGCGCCGAGGGAGACAGGATGAACACTGAAGCTTTCTTT. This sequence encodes CSAEGDRMNTEAFF.

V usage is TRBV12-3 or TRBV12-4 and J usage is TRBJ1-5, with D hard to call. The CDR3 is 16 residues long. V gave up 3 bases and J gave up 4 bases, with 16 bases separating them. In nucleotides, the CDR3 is TGTGCCAGCAGTTTGAGGTTGGGGATGGAGAATCAGCCCCAGCATTTT. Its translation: CASSLRLGMENQPQHF.

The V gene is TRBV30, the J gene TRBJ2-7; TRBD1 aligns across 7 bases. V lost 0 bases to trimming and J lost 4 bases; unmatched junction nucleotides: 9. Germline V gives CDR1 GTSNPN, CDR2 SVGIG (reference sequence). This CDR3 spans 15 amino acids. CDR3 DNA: TGTGCCTGGAGTGTTTCGGACAGGCCCTTTTACGAGCAGTACTTC. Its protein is CAWSVSDRPFYEQYF.

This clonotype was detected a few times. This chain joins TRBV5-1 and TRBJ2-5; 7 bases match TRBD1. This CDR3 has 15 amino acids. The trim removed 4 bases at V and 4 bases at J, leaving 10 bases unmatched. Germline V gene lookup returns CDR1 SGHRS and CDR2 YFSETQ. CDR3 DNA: TGCGCCAGCAGCGCAACTCCAGGGGGTCGAGAGACCCAGTACTTC. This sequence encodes CASSATPGGRETQYF.

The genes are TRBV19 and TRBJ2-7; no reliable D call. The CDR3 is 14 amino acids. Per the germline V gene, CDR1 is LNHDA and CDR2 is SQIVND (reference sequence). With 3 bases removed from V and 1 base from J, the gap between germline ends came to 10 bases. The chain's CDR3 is CASSMVSLSYEQYF. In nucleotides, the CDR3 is TGTGCCAGTAGTATGGTCAGCCTTTCCTACGAGCAGTACTTC.

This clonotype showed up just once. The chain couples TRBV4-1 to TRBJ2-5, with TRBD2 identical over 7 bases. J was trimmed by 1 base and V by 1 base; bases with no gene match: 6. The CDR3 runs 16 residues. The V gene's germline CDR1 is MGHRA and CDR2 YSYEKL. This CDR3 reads CASSQVMGLPQETQYF. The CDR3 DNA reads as TGCGCCAGCAGCCAAGTGATGGGACTACCCCAAGAGACCCAGTACTTC.

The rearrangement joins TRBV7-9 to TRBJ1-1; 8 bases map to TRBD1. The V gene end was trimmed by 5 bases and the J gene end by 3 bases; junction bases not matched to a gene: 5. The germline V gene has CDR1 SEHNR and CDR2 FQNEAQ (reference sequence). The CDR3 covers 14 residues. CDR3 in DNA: TGTGCCAGCAGCGGACAGGGTAGAGACACTGAAGCTTTCTTT. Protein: CASSGQGRDTEAFF.

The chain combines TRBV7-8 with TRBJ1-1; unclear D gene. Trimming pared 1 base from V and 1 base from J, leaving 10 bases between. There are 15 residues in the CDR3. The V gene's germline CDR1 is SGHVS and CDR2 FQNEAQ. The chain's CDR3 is CASSLDGFENTEAFF. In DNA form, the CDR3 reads TGTGCCAGCAGCTTAGATGGATTCGAGAACACTGAAGCTTTCTTT.

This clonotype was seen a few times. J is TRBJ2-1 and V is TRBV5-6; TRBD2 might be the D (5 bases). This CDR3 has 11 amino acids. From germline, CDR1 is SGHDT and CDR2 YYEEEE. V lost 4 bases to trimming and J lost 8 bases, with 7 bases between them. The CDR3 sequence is CASSREYEQFF. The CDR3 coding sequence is TGTGCCAGCAGCAGGGAGTATGAGCAGTTCTTC.